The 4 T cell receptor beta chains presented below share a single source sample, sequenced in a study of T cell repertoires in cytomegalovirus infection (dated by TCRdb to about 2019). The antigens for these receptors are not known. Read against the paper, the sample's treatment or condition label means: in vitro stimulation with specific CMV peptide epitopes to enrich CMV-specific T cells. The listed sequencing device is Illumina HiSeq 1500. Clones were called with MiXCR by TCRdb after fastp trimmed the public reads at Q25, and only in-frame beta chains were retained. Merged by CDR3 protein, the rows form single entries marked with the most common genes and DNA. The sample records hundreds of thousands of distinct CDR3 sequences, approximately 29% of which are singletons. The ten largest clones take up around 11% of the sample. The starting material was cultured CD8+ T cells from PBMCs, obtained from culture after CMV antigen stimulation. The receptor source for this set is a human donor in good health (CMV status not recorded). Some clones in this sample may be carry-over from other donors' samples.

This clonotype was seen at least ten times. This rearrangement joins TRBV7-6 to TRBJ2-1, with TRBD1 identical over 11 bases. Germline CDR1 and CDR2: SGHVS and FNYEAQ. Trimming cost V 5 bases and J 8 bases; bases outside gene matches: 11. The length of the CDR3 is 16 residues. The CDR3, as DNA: TGTGCCAGCAGCCCTCCCCGGGACAGGGGGACTTATGAGCAGTTCTTC. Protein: CASSPPRDRGTYEQFF.

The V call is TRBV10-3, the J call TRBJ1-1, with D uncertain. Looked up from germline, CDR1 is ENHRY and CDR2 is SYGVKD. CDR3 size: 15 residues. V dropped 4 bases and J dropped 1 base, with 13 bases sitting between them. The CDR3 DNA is TGTGCCATCAGTGTTCGGACGAGAGAGAACACTGAAGCTTTCTTT. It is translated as CAISVRTRENTEAFF.

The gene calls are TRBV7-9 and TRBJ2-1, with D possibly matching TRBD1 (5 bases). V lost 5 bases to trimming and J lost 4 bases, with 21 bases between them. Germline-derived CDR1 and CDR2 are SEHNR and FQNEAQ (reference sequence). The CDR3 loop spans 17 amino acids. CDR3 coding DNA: TGTGCCAGCAGCCCAACTCCCTCAGGGATCTATTACAATGAGCAGTTCTTC. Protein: CASSPTPSGIYYNEQFF.

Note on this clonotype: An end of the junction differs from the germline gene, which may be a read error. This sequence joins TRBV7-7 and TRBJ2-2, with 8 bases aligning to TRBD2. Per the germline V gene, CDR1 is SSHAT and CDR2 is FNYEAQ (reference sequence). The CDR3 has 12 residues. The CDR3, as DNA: TGTGCTAGCAGCGGGGGCGTAGGGGAGCTGTTTTTT. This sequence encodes CASSGGVGELFF.